These 24 T cell receptor beta chains were sequenced from one sample in a study of beta chain features in type 1 diabetes. These receptors have no identified antigens. The whole isolated RNA underwent reverse transcription, so sequencing captured expressed TCRB transcripts. Profiling relied on immunoSEQ multiplex PCR, and the TCRdb table lists in-frame clones only, not all of them. Seen here are 300,000 to 450,000 clones, 10% to 15% observed once, and the top ten hold around 0.0099%. Regarding the study as a whole: Among patients with Type 1 diabetes, TCRB CDR3s were moderately but significantly shorter in every one of the four CD4+ subsets.

The sequenced material came from naive CD4+ T cells from blood. The receptors shown here come from a young woman with type 1 diabetes.

The chain links TRBV29-1 to TRBJ1-1; possible D gene TRBD1, 5 bases. Per the germline V gene, CDR1 is SQVTM and CDR2 is ANQGSEA. The length of the CDR3 is 12 residues. Trimming took 7 bases from V and 8 from J, leaving 17 bases between them. For the CDR3, the DNA is TGCAGCGCGTTGTTCTCGGCAGGGGAAGCTTTCTTT. This translates into CSALFSAGEAFF. Drawing the rest from reference TRBV29-1 and TRBJ1-1, the complete variable domain is SAVISQKPSRDICQRGTSLTIQCQVDSQVTMMFWYRQQPGQSLTLIATANQGSEATYESGFVIDKFPISRPNLTFSTLTVSNMSPEDSSIYLCSALFSAGEAFFGQGTRLTVV.

This clone was seen a handful of times. Other DNA sequences from this sample encode an identical CDR3 as well. V and J are TRBV11-2 and TRBJ1-5, with 8 bases matching TRBD1. The germline gives CDR1 SGHAT, CDR2 FQNNGV. Trimming cost V 4 bases and J 2 bases; bases outside gene matches: 1. The CDR3 is made up of 14 amino acids. This CDR3 is CASSWGQGNQPQHF. CDR3 coding DNA: TGTGCCAGCAGCTGGGGACAGGGCAATCAGCCCCAGCATTTT.

This clone was recorded a few times. This sequence joins TRBV5-1 and TRBJ1-4; tentative D call: TRBD1 (6 bases). Between the trimmed V and J ends, which lost 4 bases and 3 bases, there was a span of 13 bases. Germline lookup yields CDR1 SGHRS and CDR2 YFSETQ. The CDR3 length is 15 residues. CDR3 DNA: TGCGCCAGCAGCGATACAGGGTTGGCTAATGAAAAACTGTTTTTT. Translating it yields CASSDTGLANEKLFF.

This clone was seen only a few times. The chain is built from TRBV20-1 and TRBJ1-1; D gene unclear. CDR3 length equals 10 residues. V was pared by 5 bases and J by 7 bases, with 8 bases between. Germline loops: CDR1 DFQATT, CDR2 SNEGSKA (reference sequence). CDR3 in DNA: TGCAGTGCTCTCCGTTATGAAGCTTTCTTT. Its translation is CSALRYEAFF.

This clone occurred a few times. The chain is built from TRBV7-2 and TRBJ2-7; D gene unclear. Deletions cut 4 bases from V and 5 bases from J, with 12 bases between. CDR1 is SGHTA, CDR2 FQGNSA, per germline. CDR3 size: 13 residues. CDR3 nucleotide sequence: TGTGCCAGCAGCTCCTCTAAGCTCCACGAGCAGTACTTC. Translation: CASSSSKLHEQYF. The whole variable domain, filled in from reference TRBV7-2 and TRBJ2-7, reads GAGVSQSPSNKVTEKGKDVELRCDPISGHTALYWYRQSLGQGLEFLIYFQGNSAPDKSGLPSDRFSAERTGGSVSTLTIQRTQQEDSAVYLCASSSSKLHEQYFGPGTRLTVT.

A few counts support this clone. The chain uses TRBV27 and TRBJ2-3, with D maybe TRBD2 (7 bases). The CDR3 is 14 amino acids. The germline V gene encodes CDR1 MNHEY and CDR2 SMNVEV (reference sequence). Trimming stripped 3 bases from V and 5 bases from J, with 12 bases between. CDR3 loop: CASSFGGPGDTQYF. The CDR3 coding sequence is TGTGCCAGCAGTTTCGGGGGGCCGGGAGATACGCAGTATTTT.

The J gene is TRBJ1-2, the V gene TRBV6-5; D is uncertain. The CDR3 is 13 amino acids. Germline CDR1 reads MNHEY; CDR2 reads SVGAGI. The V end was cut by 3 bases, the J end by 10 bases, with 15 bases between. Here the CDR3 reads CASSYASFGYYTF. CDR3 DNA: TGTGCCAGCAGTTATGCCAGTTTCGGGTACTACACCTTC.

This sequence joins TRBV6-5 and TRBJ2-5; 7 bases agree with TRBD1. CDR3 length: 14 amino acids. The germline CDR1 and CDR2 sequences are MNHEY and SVGAGI. The ends lost 4 bases at V and 5 bases at J; junction bases unmatched: 7. The CDR3 DNA reads TGTGCCAGCAGTTTGAACAGGGGTGAGGAGACCCAGTACTTC. It encodes CASSLNRGEETQYF.

There are a few counts of this clone. The rearrangement uses TRBV9 and TRBJ1-1, with 9 bases lining up with TRBD1. Germline trimming cut 4 bases from V and 5 bases from J; bases unmatched to any gene: 9. CDR3 size: 15 residues. The germline V gene encodes CDR1 SGDLS and CDR2 YYNGEE. In DNA form, the CDR3 reads TGTGCCAGCAGCCCGCACAGGGGGCGGGGGACTGAAGCTTTCTTT. It translates to CASSPHRGRGTEAFF.

This sequence joins TRBV29-1 and TRBJ2-3; TRBD1 matches 7 bases. Trimming cost V 3 bases and J 6 bases; bases outside gene matches: 9. Germline CDR1 SQVTM, CDR2 ANQGSEA. CDR3 size: 14 residues. Written as DNA, the CDR3 is TGCAGCGTTGATGGTAGACAGGGCGGGGATACGCAGTATTTT. Its translation is CSVDGRQGGDTQYF.

J is TRBJ2-3 and V is TRBV30; 12 bases match TRBD2. This CDR3 is built from 15 residues. CDR1 and CDR2 (germline): GTSNPN, SVGIG (reference sequence). J gave up 5 bases and V 0 bases, and 3 bases lay outside the gene matches. The CDR3 here is CAWSVRLAGVDTQYF. The CDR3 DNA reads TGTGCCTGGAGTGTACGACTAGCGGGAGTAGATACGCAGTATTTT. Full variable domain (rest looked up from reference TRBV30 and TRBJ2-3): SQTIHQWPATLVQPVGSPLSLECTVEGTSNPNLYWYRQAAGRGLQLLFYSVGIGQISSEVPQNLSASRPQDRQFILSSKKLLLSDSGFYLCAWSVRLAGVDTQYFGPGTRLTVL.

This clone occurred a few times. The V call is TRBV29-1, the J call TRBJ2-3, with D possibly matching TRBD1 (5 bases). The V and J ends lost 5 bases and 3 bases respectively, with 12 bases between them. Germline lookup yields CDR1 SQVTM and CDR2 ANQGSEA. The length of the CDR3 is 13 residues. Here the CDR3 reads CSVQGRVTDTQYF. For the CDR3, the DNA is TGCAGCGTTCAGGGTCGGGTTACAGATACGCAGTATTTT.

This clone was counted only a few times. V is TRBV7-6 and J is TRBJ2-4; 8 nucleotides align to TRBD1. The CDR3 length is 17 residues. CDR1 and CDR2 from the germline V gene are SGHVS and FNYEAQ. J gave up 1 base and V 5 bases, and 10 bases lay outside the gene matches. The CDR3 nucleotides are TGTGCCAGCAGCCCGTCGACAGGGGTTGGGGCCAAAAACATTCAGTACTTC. The encoded protein is CASSPSTGVGAKNIQYF.

This clone was counted a few times. One junction end does not reproduce the germline sequence, and a read error may be involved. The chain employs TRBV9 and TRBJ1-1; D not certain. The germline V gene has CDR1 SGDLS and CDR2 YYNGEE. The CDR3 totals 13 residues. CDR3 protein: CATSPRSDTEAFF. CDR3 nucleotides: TGTGCCACCAGCCCCCGTTCGGACACTGAAGCTTTCTTT.

This clone was seen only a few times. The J gene is TRBJ2-7, the V gene TRBV4-3; 7 positions agree with TRBD2. The CDR3 is 15 residues long. CDR1 is LGHNA and CDR2 is YSLEER in the germline V gene. J gave up 6 bases and V 0 bases, and 8 bases lay outside the gene matches. CDR3 region: CASSQEAGRGGEQYF. The CDR3 coding sequence is TGCGCCAGCAGCCAAGAAGCGGGGAGGGGAGGCGAGCAGTACTTC.

This clone was detected only a few times. The V call is TRBV15, the J call TRBJ2-5, with 7 bases aligning to TRBD1. The germline gives CDR1 LNHNV, CDR2 YYDKDF (reference sequence). The CDR3 sequence is 16 residues long. Unmatched junction bases numbered 19, after V lost 8 bases and J lost 7 bases. The DNA for the CDR3 is TGTGCCACCGCCCCTCATCGAGACAGGGCGTTCGGGACCCAGTACTTC. Its translation is CATAPHRDRAFGTQYF.

This clone has a handful of counts. The chain couples TRBV2 to TRBJ1-1, with D possibly matching TRBD1 (6 bases). The V end was cut by 5 bases, the J end by 4 bases, with 11 bases between. The CDR3 spans 13 residues. CDR1 is SNHLY and CDR2 is FYNNEI in the germline V gene. The CDR3 nucleotides read TGTGCCAGCAGTAGTACAGGGAGCACTGAAGCTTTCTTT. It codes for CASSSTGSTEAFF.

The J gene is TRBJ2-7, the V gene TRBV7-2, with 7 bases matching TRBD2. The ends lost 6 bases at V and 2 bases at J; junction bases unmatched: 7. The germline CDR1 and CDR2 sequences are SGHTA and FQGNSA. This CDR3 has 14 amino acids. The CDR3 DNA sequence: TGTGCCAGCAGAGTCGGAAGCGGGACCTACGAGCAGTACTTC. This sequence encodes CASRVGSGTYEQYF.

The gene calls are TRBV19 and TRBJ2-7; tentative D call: TRBD1 (5 bases). The CDR3 is made up of 14 amino acids. CDR1 is LNHDA, CDR2 SQIVND, per germline (reference sequence). The V end lost 3 bases, the J end lost 6 bases, and 15 bases lay between the germline ends. CDR3 amino acids: CASSIGWTLGEQYF. CDR3 DNA sequence: TGTGCCAGTAGTATTGGTTGGACATTGGGCGAGCAGTACTTC.

The genes are TRBV7-3 and TRBJ2-2, with D possibly being TRBD2 (6 bases). Germline V gives CDR1 SGHTA, CDR2 FQGTGA. Trimming cost V 5 bases and J 1 base, with 11 bases left between them. CDR3 length: 15 amino acids. The CDR3 here is CASSQYSGNTGELFF. CDR3 bases: TGTGCCAGCAGCCAATATAGCGGGAACACCGGGGAGCTGTTTTTT.

The genes are TRBV11-2 and TRBJ2-3; the match to TRBD1 covers 9 bases. CDR1 is SGHAT and CDR2 is FQNNGV in the germline V gene. The J segment lost 2 bases and the V segment lost 6 bases, leaving 12 bases of the junction unmatched. This CDR3 comprises 17 residues. CDR3 residues: CASSSSGQGPFTDTQYF. In nucleotides, the CDR3 is TGTGCCAGCAGTTCATCTGGACAGGGGCCTTTCACAGATACGCAGTATTTT.

The chain couples TRBV12-2 to TRBJ1-5; the tabulated D call, TRBD1, remains unverified against the DNA. TRBV12-2 is a recognized pseudogene. This CDR3 spans 14 amino acids. Written as DNA, the CDR3 is TGTGCAAGTCGCCCGGGACAGAGAAATCAGCCCCAGCATTTT. Translating it yields CASRPGQRNQPQHF.

This clone was observed a few times. V is TRBV2 and J is TRBJ2-7; 13 bases are a match to TRBD2. The CDR3 is 16 amino acids. After removal of 6 bases from V and 2 bases from J, the junction contained 7 bases not matched to a gene. The germline V gene has CDR1 SNHLY and CDR2 FYNNEI. CDR3 bases: TGTGCCAGCAGGACTACTAGCGGGAGGGCCCCCTACGAGCAGTACTTC. Amino acid sequence: CASRTTSGRAPYEQYF.

The chain employs TRBV7-9 and TRBJ2-7, with 12 bases identical to TRBD1. The CDR3 covers 15 residues. Germline V gene data show CDR1 as SEHNR and CDR2 as FQNEAQ (reference sequence). The V and J ends lost 4 bases and 5 bases, in that order; junction bases with no gene match: 6. The CDR3 nucleotides read TGTGCCAGCAGCTCGCCGGGACAGGGGGCGAACGAGCAGTACTTC. It codes for CASSSPGQGANEQYF.